These 30 T cell receptor beta chains share one sample of origin, sequenced in a study of shared clonotypes between healthy human individuals. Sequencing was performed with immunoSEQ multiplex PCR; in TCRdb, only in-frame clones are kept and a portion is missing. The repertoire holds 2 million to 2.5 million clones, with 85% to 95% as singletons. Sample: naive CD4+ T cells from PBMCs. Subset reported: CD45RA+ positively selected. Source of these receptors: a man aged 18-30 years in good health. Some clones in this sample may be carry-over from other donors' samples.

This clone showed up just once. The chain is built from TRBV5-8 and TRBJ2-1; 8 bases are shared with TRBD1. The CDR3 spans 15 residues. From germline, CDR1 is SGHTS and CDR2 YDEGEE. V lost 4 bases, J lost 5 bases, and 8 bases stayed unmatched. CDR3 amino acids: CASSPRTGKDNEQFF. Written as DNA, the CDR3 is TGTGCCAGCAGCCCTCGGACAGGGAAGGACAATGAGCAGTTCTTC.

This clone was seen a single time. The gene calls are TRBV6-1 and TRBJ2-1, with 7 bases matching TRBD2. The germline V gene has CDR1 MNHNS and CDR2 SASEGT. Unmatched junction bases numbered 8, after V lost 10 bases and J lost 2 bases. The CDR3 runs to 14 residues. The CDR3 spells CATSVGGTYNEQFF. The CDR3 bases are TGTGCCACCTCTGTCGGGGGGACCTACAATGAGCAGTTCTTC.

This chain links TRBV28 with TRBJ2-5; 8 nucleotides agree with TRBD2. V lost 2 bases to trimming and J lost 5 bases; unmatched junction nucleotides: 7. This CDR3 contains 15 residues. The germline V gene encodes CDR1 MDHEN and CDR2 SYDVKM. CDR3 sequence reads: CASSLAGRVRETQYF. The CDR3 DNA is TGTGCCAGCAGTTTAGCCGGGAGGGTTCGGGAGACCCAGTACTTC. Full variable domain (missing parts from reference TRBV28 and TRBJ2-5): DVKVTQSSRYLVKRTGEKVFLECVQDMDHENMFWYRQDPGLGLRLIYFSYDVKMKEKGDIPEGYSVSREKKERFSLILESASTNQTSMYLCASSLAGRVRETQYFGPGTRLLVL.

The chain's CDR3 is CASSEVLGFEQYF. CDR3 DNA sequence: TGTGCCAGCTCAGAAGTTCTGGGATTCGAGCAGTACTTC. The rearrangement joins TRBV18 to TRBJ2-7; D uncertain. In germline, CDR1 is KGHSH, CDR2 LQKENI. The ends were cut back, 5 bases at V and 6 bases at J, with 14 bases in the middle. CDR3 length equals 13 residues.

The V and J genes are TRBV5-5 and TRBJ2-2; the D is unclear. Germline loops: CDR1 SGHKS, CDR2 YYEKEE (reference sequence). The V gene lost 0 bases and the J gene lost 2 bases, with 5 bases spanning the gap. This CDR3 has 14 amino acids. This chain's CDR3 is CASSLVINTGELFF. In nucleotides, the CDR3 is TGTGCCAGCAGCTTGGTTATTAACACCGGGGAGCTGTTTTTT.

The genes are TRBV5-1 and TRBJ1-4; D is perhaps TRBD1 (5 bases). The CDR3 loop spans 14 amino acids. CDR1 and CDR2 (germline): SGHRS, YFSETQ. The germline V and J ends were trimmed by 4 bases and 5 bases, with 12 bases remaining between them. In DNA, the CDR3 is TGCGCCAGCAGCCTCCGGGGCATAAATGAAAAACTGTTTTTT. This sequence encodes CASSLRGINEKLFF. Using reference TRBV5-1 and TRBJ1-4 for the parts outside the CDR3, the full variable domain is KAGVTQTPRYLIKTRGQQVTLSCSPISGHRSVSWYQQTPGQGLQFLFEYFSETQRNKGNFPGRFSGRQFSNSRSEMNVSTLELGDSALYLCASSLRGINEKLFFGSGTQLSVL.

The sample holds a few counts of this clone. V is TRBV7-9 and J is TRBJ1-1; D unclear. The CDR3 has 13 amino acids. Trimming took off 1 base at V and 1 base at J, with 4 bases between the two ends. CDR1 is SEHNR, CDR2 FQNEAQ, per germline (reference sequence). The CDR3 sequence is CASSLEQNTEAFF. The CDR3 region has the DNA TGTGCCAGCAGCTTAGAACAGAACACTGAAGCTTTCTTT.

The gene calls are TRBV1 and TRBJ1-5. TRBV1 is assigned pseudogene status. This CDR3 is built from 17 residues. The CDR3 DNA sequence: TGCACCAGCAGCTGTAAGACTTTCCGGGACCCATATCAGCCCCAGCATTTT. It yields the protein CTSSCKTFRDPYQPQHF.

The CDR3 sequence is CASMGIYPEAEAFF. CDR3 DNA sequence: TGTGCCAGCATGGGCATCTATCCGGAGGCTGAAGCTTTCTTT. The gene calls are TRBV6-5 and TRBJ1-1; no clear D gene. Trimming took off 7 bases at V and 6 bases at J, with 18 bases between the two ends. This CDR3 region has 14 residues. The germline gives CDR1 MNHEY, CDR2 SVGAGI.

Written as DNA, the CDR3 is TGTGCCAGCAGTGAATCGCGGGAGTCCCCAGATACGCAGTATTTT. Encoded protein: CASSESRESPDTQYF. V gene TRBV25-1 combines with J gene TRBJ2-3; 7 bases align to TRBD2. The CDR3 totals 15 residues. CDR1 is MGHDK, CDR2 SYGVNS, per germline. The J segment lost 4 bases and the V segment lost 1 base, leaving 5 bases of the junction unmatched.

This clone appeared once. The chain joins TRBV7-9 to TRBJ1-5; 7 bases are shared with TRBD1. This CDR3 is 15 amino acids long. Germline loops: CDR1 SEHNR, CDR2 FQNEAQ (reference sequence). Trimming at V came to 1 base and at J to 7 bases, leaving 7 bases not matched to a gene. DNA of the CDR3: TGTGCCAGCAGCTTAGGGACAGGCCAGGGGCAGCCCCAGCATTTT. It encodes CASSLGTGQGQPQHF.

The chain joins TRBV5-5 to TRBJ2-3; D is perhaps TRBD2 (6 bases). This CDR3 has 15 residues. Germline CDR1 is SGHKS and CDR2 is YYEKEE (reference sequence). Deletions cut 4 bases from V and 6 bases from J, with 18 bases between. CDR3 region: CASSLLGPAGDTQYF. The CDR3 DNA sequence: TGTGCCAGCAGCCTGCTAGGACCGGCGGGGGATACGCAGTATTTT.

This chain connects TRBV7-3 to TRBJ2-7; D remains unclear. V was pared by 2 bases and J by 0 bases, with 11 bases between. CDR1 is SGHTA, CDR2 FQGTGA, per germline. This CDR3 comprises 15 residues. This CDR3 is CASSLFKASSYEQYF. The CDR3, as DNA: TGTGCCAGCAGCTTATTCAAGGCTTCCTCCTACGAGCAGTACTTC.

This chain joins TRBV5-1 and TRBJ1-3; 11 nucleotides agree with TRBD1. This CDR3 is built from 15 residues. The germline CDR1 and CDR2 sequences are SGHRS and YFSETQ. V shed 4 bases, J shed 8 bases, and the junction held 8 bases outside the gene matches. Here the CDR3 reads CASSPWTGGRDTIYF. CDR3 DNA sequence: TGCGCCAGCAGCCCTTGGACAGGGGGCAGGGACACCATATATTTT.

V and J are TRBV4-1 and TRBJ1-3; 8 bases map to TRBD1. Germline-derived CDR1 and CDR2 are MGHRA and YSYEKL. With 5 bases clipped from V and 4 bases from J, the junction kept 4 bases outside the gene matches. The CDR3 length is 14 residues. CDR3 in DNA: TGCGCCAGCAGCGCCCGGGACAGGGGAAACACCATATATTTT. As protein: CASSARDRGNTIYF.

The rearrangement joins TRBV5-1 to TRBJ2-7, with TRBD1 as a possible D gene (6 bases). V lost 2 bases, J lost 6 bases, and 9 bases lay in between. Germline-derived CDR1 and CDR2 are SGHRS and YFSETQ. CDR3 length: 12 amino acids. CDR3 nucleotide sequence: TGCGCCAGCAGCTTCTCAGGGGTCGAGCAGTACTTC. This codes for CASSFSGVEQYF.

The V call is TRBV19, the J call TRBJ1-5; D perhaps matches TRBD1 (6 bases). The CDR3 totals 15 residues. Germline V lookup: CDR1 LNHDA, CDR2 SQIVND (reference sequence). Between the trimmed V and J ends, which lost 4 bases and 0 bases, there was a span of 10 bases. This chain's CDR3 is CASSTRGNSNQPQHF. In DNA, the CDR3 is TGTGCCAGTAGTACCAGGGGAAATAGCAATCAGCCCCAGCATTTT.

The V gene is TRBV12-5, the J gene TRBJ1-1, with 8 bases matching TRBD1. The CDR3 length is 14 residues. V trimming: 2 bases; J trimming: 4 bases; junction bases outside the gene matches: 3. Germline CDR1 reads LGHNT; CDR2 reads FRNRAP. CDR3 nucleotides: TGTGCTAGTGGTTTGCAGGGGGCTAGCACTGAAGCTTTCTTT. Protein product: CASGLQGASTEAFF.

V gene TRBV28 combines with J gene TRBJ1-6; D perhaps matches TRBD1 (5 bases). This CDR3 region has 11 residues. V was pared by 2 bases and J by 13 bases, with 6 bases between. Germline V gene sequence: CDR1 MDHEN, CDR2 SYDVKM. The DNA for the CDR3 is TGTGCCAGCAGTTTAGGGGCTCCCCTCCACTTT. Amino acid sequence: CASSLGAPLHF.

The V call is TRBV18, the J call TRBJ1-6; weak D call: TRBD1 (6 bases). CDR3 length: 17 residues. The V end was cut by 2 bases, the J end by 0 bases, with 11 bases between. Germline-derived CDR1 and CDR2 are KGHSH and LQKENI. The CDR3 loop is CASSPVGQSSYNSPLHF. Here the CDR3 DNA reads TGTGCCAGCTCACCAGTAGGACAGTCCTCCTATAATTCACCCCTCCACTTT.

J is TRBJ2-5 and V is TRBV6-1; TRBD2 matches at 9 bases. J was trimmed by 5 bases and V by 2 bases; bases with no gene match: 9. The CDR3 is 16 residues long. From germline, CDR1 is MNHNS and CDR2 SASEGT. CDR3 in DNA: TGTGCCAGCAGTGAATACCGCGCGGGAGGGGAGGAGACCCAGTACTTC. This codes for CASSEYRAGGEETQYF.

The chain joins TRBV25-1 to TRBJ1-1, with D maybe TRBD1 (5 bases). Germline lookup yields CDR1 MGHDK and CDR2 SYGVNS. Trimming stripped 2 bases from V and 1 base from J, with 8 bases between. CDR3 length: 14 amino acids. In nucleotides, the CDR3 is TGTGCCAGCAGTGAACCAGGGTGGAACACTGAAGCTTTCTTT. The encoded protein is CASSEPGWNTEAFF.

V is TRBV30 and J is TRBJ2-1; 11 bases are shared with TRBD2. In germline, CDR1 is GTSNPN, CDR2 SVGIG (reference sequence). J lost 7 bases, V lost 3 bases, and 5 bases had no gene match. The CDR3 is 14 residues long. The CDR3 DNA sequence: TGTGCCTGGAGAACTAGCGGGAGCTTAAATGAGCAGTTCTTC. It codes for CAWRTSGSLNEQFF.

The V and J genes are TRBV18 and TRBJ2-5; D gene ambiguous. The V end lost 2 bases, the J end lost 1 base, and 11 bases lay between the germline ends. Per germline, CDR1 KGHSH and CDR2 LQKENI. There are 15 residues in the CDR3. The CDR3 DNA is TGTGCCAGCTCACCATCCAGGTCGGGCCAAGAGACCCAGTACTTC. Its translation is CASSPSRSGQETQYF.

Regarding this clone: In the same sample, other DNA sequences code for this CDR3. The chain links TRBV29-1 to TRBJ1-1; possible D gene TRBD1, 5 bases. CDR3 length: 13 residues. Germline CDR1 is SQVTM and CDR2 is ANQGSEA. V lost 4 bases and J lost 4, with 13 bases in between. Here the CDR3 reads CSVGQGGGTEAFF. CDR3 DNA: TGCAGCGTTGGGCAGGGTGGAGGCACTGAAGCTTTCTTT.

The chain carries TRBV11-3 and TRBJ2-7, with D possibly being TRBD2 (5 bases). V lost 1 base, J lost 7 bases, and 5 bases lay in between. Looked up from germline, CDR1 is SGHNT and CDR2 is YENEEA. This CDR3 is 11 amino acids long. The CDR3 spells CASSLAGEQYF. The CDR3 DNA reads TGTGCCAGCAGCTTAGCGGGGGAGCAGTACTTC.

The chain has TRBV7-8 and TRBJ2-1; 8 bases are a match to TRBD2. Trimming at V came to 8 bases and at J to 7 bases, leaving 10 bases not matched to a gene. This CDR3 is 14 amino acids long. Per the germline V gene, CDR1 is SGHVS and CDR2 is FQNEAQ. The CDR3 nucleotides read TGTGCCAGCCGGCTCGGGAGGGATGAAAATGAGCAGTTCTTC. The encoded protein is CASRLGRDENEQFF.

A note on this clone: Other DNA sequences in this specimen translate into the identical CDR3. The genes are TRBV28 and TRBJ1-3, with D possibly being TRBD1 (5 bases). In germline, CDR1 is MDHEN, CDR2 SYDVKM. There are 15 residues in the CDR3. Trimming took off 4 bases at V and 0 bases at J, with 10 bases between the two ends. CDR3: CASSSTGNSGNTIYF. The CDR3 DNA is TGTGCCAGCAGTTCTACAGGCAACTCTGGAAACACCATATATTTT.

The chain has TRBV25-1 and TRBJ2-2; a possible D gene is TRBD2 (6 bases). Germline CDR1 and CDR2: MGHDK and SYGVNS. The CDR3 totals 13 residues. Trimming left V 7 bases short and J 4 bases short, with 10 bases between. CDR3: CASIGGLTGELFF. The CDR3 DNA reads as TGTGCCAGCATTGGAGGGCTCACCGGGGAGCTGTTTTTT.

J is TRBJ2-3 and V is TRBV9; D could derive from TRBD1 or TRBD2 (5 bases each). CDR3 length: 16 residues. V shed 3 bases and J shed 4 bases, with 18 bases lying between them. Per germline, CDR1 SGDLS and CDR2 YYNGEE. CDR3 nucleotides: TGTGCCAGCAGCGGGTCCGGGACCTATTCATCAGATACGCAGTATTTT. This encodes CASSGSGTYSSDTQYF.